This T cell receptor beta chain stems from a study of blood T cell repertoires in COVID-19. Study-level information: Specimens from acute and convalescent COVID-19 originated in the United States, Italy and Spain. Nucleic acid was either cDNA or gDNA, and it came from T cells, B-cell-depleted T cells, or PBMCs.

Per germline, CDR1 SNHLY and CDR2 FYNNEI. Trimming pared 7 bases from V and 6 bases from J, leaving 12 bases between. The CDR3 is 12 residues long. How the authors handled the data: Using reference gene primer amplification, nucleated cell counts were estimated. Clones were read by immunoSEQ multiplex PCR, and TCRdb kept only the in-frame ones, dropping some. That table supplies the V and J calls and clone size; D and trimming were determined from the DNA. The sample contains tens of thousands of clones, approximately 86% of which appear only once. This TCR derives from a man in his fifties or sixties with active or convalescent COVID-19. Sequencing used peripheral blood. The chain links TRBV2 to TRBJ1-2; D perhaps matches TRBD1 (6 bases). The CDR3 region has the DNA TGTGCCAGCACCCCGGGGGGCCATGGCTACACCTTC. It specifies CASTPGGHGYTF.